What follows are 29 T cell receptor beta chains derived from one specimen sequenced in a study of CD39 and CD103 CD8 tumor-infiltrating T cells. Clones were sequenced by immunoSEQ multiplex PCR, and TCRdb holds only the in-frame ones, with some missing. In the table there are more than 15,000 clones, approximately 90% of which are singletons. The sequenced material came from CD8+ T cells sorted from blood. This sample's subset: total memory CD8 T cells (CD45RA-CCR7+/-) from blood or uninvolved lymph node. These TCRs come from a human donor with head and neck squamous cell carcinoma.

V gene TRBV4-2 combines with J gene TRBJ1-4; D gene uncertain. CDR1 and CDR2 (germline): LGHNA, YNFKEQ. CDR3 size: 13 residues. Trimming cost V 4 bases and J 0 bases, with 3 bases left between them. CDR3 nucleotides: TGTGCCAGCAGCCTCGCAACTAATGAAAAACTGTTTTTT. Encoded protein: CASSLATNEKLFF.

The V call is TRBV7-8, the J call TRBJ1-1; maybe TRBD1 (5 bases). Looked up from germline, CDR1 is SGHVS and CDR2 is FQNEAQ. The CDR3 is made up of 17 amino acids. V lost 6 bases and J 2 bases, leaving 22 bases between the germline ends. The CDR3: CASSNPPGGEGNTEAFF. Here the CDR3 DNA reads TGTGCCAGCAGTAACCCGCCGGGGGGGGAGGGCAACACTGAAGCTTTCTTT.

The table lists this clone with a count of one. The CDR3 here is CASSLRQGFYEQYF. The CDR3 DNA follows: TGTGCCAGCAGTTTGAGGCAGGGCTTCTACGAGCAGTACTTC. The V call is TRBV27, the J call TRBJ2-7, with D tentatively TRBD1 (5 bases). Germline lookup yields CDR1 MNHEY and CDR2 SMNVEV (reference sequence). V was trimmed by 3 bases and J by 3 bases, leaving 12 bases between them. The CDR3 has 14 amino acids.

J is TRBJ2-3 and V is TRBV11-2, with D hard to call. The germline V and J ends were trimmed by 4 bases and 0 bases, with 11 bases remaining between them. The CDR3 is 15 residues long. The germline CDR1 and CDR2 sequences are SGHAT and FQNNGV. This chain's CDR3 is CASSSHWDSTDTQYF. The DNA of the CDR3 is TGTGCCAGCAGCTCCCATTGGGATAGCACAGATACGCAGTATTTT.

For this clone: Different DNA sequences within this sample yield the same CDR3. The rearrangement links TRBV4-1 to TRBJ1-2; D gene unclear. The germline CDR1 and CDR2 sequences are MGHRA and YSYEKL. V gave up 4 bases and J gave up 3 bases, with 12 bases separating them. The CDR3 extends over 14 amino acids. The CDR3 is CASSPSITYYGYTF. DNA of the CDR3: TGCGCCAGCAGCCCTTCCATAACTTACTATGGCTACACCTTC.

The chain employs TRBV19 and TRBJ1-5, with D possibly TRBD1 on 6 matching bases. This CDR3 region has 12 residues. Germline CDR1 reads LNHDA; CDR2 reads SQIVND (reference sequence). Trimming pared 10 bases from V and 6 bases from J, leaving 13 bases between. The CDR3, as DNA: TGTGCCACTCGGGACATTGGTCAGCCCCAGCATTTT. Its protein is CATRDIGQPQHF.

This chain links TRBV4-1 with TRBJ2-7; 8 bases map to TRBD2. V dropped 3 bases and J dropped 2; count of bases not matched to a gene: 6. This CDR3 has 15 residues. Germline V gene sequence: CDR1 MGHRA, CDR2 YSYEKL. This chain's CDR3 is CASSQRDGGAYEQYF. The DNA of the CDR3 is TGCGCCAGCAGCCAGCGGGACGGGGGGGCCTACGAGCAGTACTTC.

CDR3 sequence: CASSWTREATEAFF. The CDR3 DNA sequence: TGTGCCAGTAGTTGGACCAGGGAGGCCACTGAAGCTTTCTTT. This rearrangement joins TRBV19 to TRBJ1-1, with a possible D match to TRBD1 (5 bases). Germline CDR1 and CDR2: LNHDA and SQIVND (reference sequence). V was cut by 5 bases and J by 4 bases, with 14 bases left in between. This CDR3 has 14 residues.

The CDR3 here is CAISNPGQTYGYTF. The DNA of the CDR3 is TGTGCCATCAGCAACCCGGGACAGACCTATGGCTACACCTTC. The chain joins TRBV10-3 to TRBJ1-2; 7 nucleotides align to TRBD1. The V gene end was trimmed by 6 bases and the J gene end by 4 bases; junction bases not matched to a gene: 8. CDR1 and CDR2 (germline): ENHRY, SYGVKD. The CDR3 extends over 14 amino acids.

V is TRBV7-3 and J is TRBJ2-6, with D perhaps given as TRBD1 or TRBD2 (5 bases each). Germline loops: CDR1 SGHTA, CDR2 FQGTGA. The V and J ends lost 3 bases and 0 bases respectively, with 21 bases between them. This CDR3 is 20 amino acids long. The CDR3 protein is CASSLGVRGPKSSGANVLTF. The CDR3 region has the DNA TGTGCCAGCAGCTTGGGGGTTAGGGGACCCAAAAGCTCTGGGGCCAACGTCCTGACTTTC.

This sequence joins TRBV6-6 and TRBJ2-7, with no clear D. In germline, CDR1 is MNHNY, CDR2 SVGAGI (reference sequence). This CDR3 region has 14 residues. V lost 5 bases and J lost 1, with 12 bases in between. The CDR3 loop reads CASSKLDESYEQYF. CDR3 DNA sequence: TGTGCCAGCAGTAAGTTGGACGAATCCTACGAGCAGTACTTC.

The gene calls are TRBV18 and TRBJ2-7, with 7 positions matching TRBD1. This CDR3 is built from 16 residues. Looked up from germline, CDR1 is KGHSH and CDR2 is LQKENI. The V segment lost 2 bases and the J segment 6 bases; nucleotides outside the gene matches: 13. The DNA of the CDR3 is TGTGCCAGCTCACCAAGACAGGGATCGGAGATGTCCGAGCAGTACTTC. This sequence encodes CASSPRQGSEMSEQYF.

The chain is built from TRBV19 and TRBJ1-1; 8 bases align to TRBD1. The CDR3 covers 15 residues. After removal of 1 base from V and 5 bases from J, the junction contained 6 bases not matched to a gene. CDR1 and CDR2 from the germline V gene are LNHDA and SQIVND (reference sequence). CDR3 coding DNA: TGTGCCAGTAGTATAGGTGGCAGGGGGCAGACTGAAGCTTTCTTT. This sequence encodes CASSIGGRGQTEAFF. Filled out from reference TRBV19 and TRBJ1-1, the complete variable domain reads DGGITQSPKYLFRKEGQNVTLSCEQNLNHDAMYWYRQDPGQGLRLIYYSQIVNDFQKGDIAEGYSVSREKKESFPLTVTSAQKNPTAFYLCASSIGGRGQTEAFFGQGTRLTVV.

This clone appeared a single time. V usage is TRBV19 and J usage is TRBJ2-3; 7 bases align to TRBD2. This CDR3 region has 16 residues. With V trimmed by 4 bases and J by 0 bases, 7 bases remained unmatched. The V gene's germline CDR1 is LNHDA and CDR2 SQIVND (reference sequence). The CDR3 nucleotides read TGTGCCAGTAGTAAAACAGCGGGATTTAGCACAGATACGCAGTATTTT. Protein sequence: CASSKTAGFSTDTQYF.

V usage is TRBV4-1 and J usage is TRBJ2-1; 8 bases align to TRBD2. Germline loops: CDR1 MGHRA, CDR2 YSYEKL. V lost 3 bases and J lost 7; bases outside the gene matches: 8. The CDR3 has 15 amino acids. CDR3 nucleotides: TGCGCCAGCAGCCACGGGACTAGTATCTGGAATGAGCAGTTCTTC. This translates into CASSHGTSIWNEQFF.

This chain uses TRBV4-1 with TRBJ1-2; TRBD1 might be the D (5 bases). Trimming cost V 0 bases and J 5 bases, with 16 bases left between them. CDR3 size: 16 residues. Germline V lookup: CDR1 MGHRA, CDR2 YSYEKL. This chain's CDR3 is CASSQESLRGVYGYTF. In DNA form, the CDR3 reads TGCGCCAGCAGCCAAGAATCCCTCCGGGGGGTGTATGGCTACACCTTC.

The chain uses TRBV5-8 and TRBJ1-4; 12 nucleotides agree with TRBD1. From germline, CDR1 is SGHTS and CDR2 YDEGEE. The CDR3 loop spans 14 amino acids. The V gene end was trimmed by 3 bases and the J gene end by 8 bases; junction bases not matched to a gene: 2. The chain's CDR3 is CASSWGTGGEKLFF. DNA of the CDR3: TGTGCCAGCAGCTGGGGGACAGGGGGCGAAAAACTGTTTTTT. The whole variable domain, filled in from reference TRBV5-8 and TRBJ1-4, reads EAGVTQSPTHLIKTRGQQATLRCSPISGHTSVYWYQQALGLGLQFLLWYDEGEERNRGNFPPRFSGRQFPNYSSELNVNALELEDSALYLCASSWGTGGEKLFFGSGTQLSVL.

This rearrangement joins TRBV5-8 to TRBJ2-3, with a tentative D call TRBD2 (5 bases). V dropped 1 base and J dropped 7 bases, with 13 bases sitting between them. Germline CDR1 and CDR2: SGHTS and YDEGEE. The CDR3 runs to 14 residues. The chain's CDR3 is CASSLSEGWHTQYF. DNA of the CDR3: TGTGCCAGCAGCTTGAGTGAGGGTTGGCATACGCAGTATTTT.

This sequence joins TRBV27 and TRBJ2-1; D remains ambiguous. The ends were cut back, 6 bases at V and 12 bases at J, with 18 bases in the middle. CDR1 and CDR2 from the germline V gene are MNHEY and SMNVEV (reference sequence). CDR3 length equals 13 residues. The CDR3 spells CASRPRLSYTQFF. CDR3 sequence (DNA): TGTGCCAGCAGGCCGCGGCTCAGCTATACGCAGTTCTTC.

The chain recombines TRBV27 with TRBJ1-6; the D is unclear. In germline, CDR1 is MNHEY, CDR2 SMNVEV (reference sequence). The CDR3 runs 15 residues. V lost 5 bases, J lost 9 bases, and 17 bases lay in between. The chain's CDR3 is CASSRVPLGFSPLHF. CDR3 nucleotides: TGTGCCAGCAGTAGGGTCCCCCTGGGGTTTTCACCCCTCCACTTT.

The gene calls are TRBV10-2 and TRBJ2-1, with D perhaps TRBD2 (7 bases). CDR3 size: 15 residues. V lost 0 bases to trimming and J lost 3 bases, with 9 bases between them. Per the germline V gene, CDR1 is WSHSY and CDR2 is SAAADI. CDR3 protein: CASSESGGLYNEQFF. The CDR3 DNA reads TGCGCCAGCAGTGAGTCGGGGGGGCTCTACAATGAGCAGTTCTTC.

The chain has TRBV5-1 and TRBJ1-1; 12 bases map to TRBD1. Germline values: CDR1 SGHRS, CDR2 YFSETQ. J lost 3 bases, V lost 3 bases, and 12 bases had no gene match. CDR3 length: 18 residues. CDR3 nucleotide sequence: TGCGCCAGCAGCTCCGAAGGGACAGGGGGCGGATTCGACACTGAAGCTTTCTTT. This gives the protein CASSSEGTGGGFDTEAFF.

The rearrangement links TRBV12-5 to TRBJ2-1; no reliable D call. The germline gives CDR1 LGHNT, CDR2 FRNRAP. The V gene lost 3 bases and the J gene lost 7 bases, with 7 bases spanning the gap. The CDR3 runs 12 residues. Written as DNA, the CDR3 is TGTGCTAGTGGTTTAGCTGGGAATGAGCAGTTCTTC. Protein sequence: CASGLAGNEQFF.

This clone was detected a few times. V gene TRBV27 combines with J gene TRBJ1-1; possibly TRBD1 for D (5 bases). With 3 bases removed from V and 4 bases from J, the gap between germline ends came to 9 bases. There are 13 residues in the CDR3. From germline, CDR1 is MNHEY and CDR2 SMNVEV (reference sequence). The CDR3 coding sequence is TGTGCCAGCAGTTTTGGGACCGCCACTGAAGCTTTCTTT. It specifies CASSFGTATEAFF.

J is TRBJ2-1 and V is TRBV19; 12 nucleotides agree with TRBD2. Germline V gene data show CDR1 as LNHDA and CDR2 as SQIVND (reference sequence). The CDR3 runs 15 residues. The V segment lost 2 bases and the J segment 5 bases; nucleotides outside the gene matches: 1. The CDR3 DNA reads as TGTGCCAGTAGTATACTAGCGGGGGGGAACAATGAGCAGTTCTTC. Amino acids: CASSILAGGNNEQFF.

The CDR3 is CASSLGRQRNTEAFF. CDR3 bases: TGCGCCAGCAGCTTGGGACGGCAGCGGAACACTGAAGCTTTCTTT. The V call is TRBV5-1, the J call TRBJ1-1; D gene unclear. Germline V gives CDR1 SGHRS, CDR2 YFSETQ. The CDR3 has 15 residues. The V end was cut by 0 bases, the J end by 1 base, with 10 bases between.

The chain employs TRBV11-2 and TRBJ2-1; D possibly corresponds to TRBD2 (5 bases). V lost 2 bases and J lost 5, with 13 bases in between. The V gene's germline CDR1 is SGHAT and CDR2 FQNNGV. The CDR3 has 15 amino acids. The CDR3 sequence is CASSLMVGSNNEQFF. The CDR3 region has the DNA TGTGCCAGCAGCTTAATGGTGGGGAGCAACAATGAGCAGTTCTTC.

This clone was recorded only once. V and J are TRBV27 and TRBJ2-1; D perhaps matches TRBD1 (6 bases). Trimming pared 8 bases from V and 9 bases from J, leaving 20 bases between. This CDR3 comprises 14 residues. Germline V CDR1 and CDR2: MNHEY, SMNVEV (reference sequence). The CDR3 spells CASLPTGSVGEQFF. CDR3 DNA sequence: TGTGCCAGCCTCCCAACAGGGTCGGTTGGTGAGCAGTTCTTC.

This clone was seen only a few times. The rearrangement joins TRBV29-1 to TRBJ1-1; D is ambiguous. Germline CDR1 reads SQVTM; CDR2 reads ANQGSEA. The V and J ends lost 6 bases and 2 bases respectively, with 10 bases between them. This CDR3 has 12 residues. In nucleotides, the CDR3 is TGCAGCGTCCCCATAGGAAACACTGAAGCTTTCTTT. It codes for CSVPIGNTEAFF.